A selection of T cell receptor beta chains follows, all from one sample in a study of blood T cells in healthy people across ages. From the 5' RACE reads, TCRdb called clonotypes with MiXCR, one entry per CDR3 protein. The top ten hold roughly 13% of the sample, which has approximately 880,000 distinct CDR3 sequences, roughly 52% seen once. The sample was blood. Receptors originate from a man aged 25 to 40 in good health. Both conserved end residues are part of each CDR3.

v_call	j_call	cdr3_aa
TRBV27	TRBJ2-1	CASTPQGRHSYNEQFF
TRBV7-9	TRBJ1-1	CASAPGGAQPEAFF
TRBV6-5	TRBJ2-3	CAVRKGWVTDTQYF
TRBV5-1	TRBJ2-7	CASSLWQGKTYEQYF
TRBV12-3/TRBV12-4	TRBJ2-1	CASSFGGGVYEQFF
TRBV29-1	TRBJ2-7	CSVVTGTEYYEQYF
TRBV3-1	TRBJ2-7	CASSQASEQYF
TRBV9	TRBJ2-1	CASSVTGGDNEQFF
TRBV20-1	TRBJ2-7	CSAPTGGTYEQYF
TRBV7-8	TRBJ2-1	CASRLNRGPYNEQFF
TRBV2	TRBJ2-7	CASKEGGASYEQYF
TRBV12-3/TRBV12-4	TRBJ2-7	CASGKTGGFYEQYF
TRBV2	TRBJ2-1	CASRGAESHNEQFF
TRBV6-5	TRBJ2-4	CASKGQNIQYF
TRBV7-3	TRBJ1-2	CASSFEGGDGYTF
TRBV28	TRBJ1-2	CASGPPTGPANYGYTF
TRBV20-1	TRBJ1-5	CSAPDYTYSNQPQHF
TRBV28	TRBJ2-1	CACSPAGGLFF
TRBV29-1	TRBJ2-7	CSVEFAGTYEQYF
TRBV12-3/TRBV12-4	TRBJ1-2	CTSSPGQGNYGYTF
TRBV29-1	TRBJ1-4	CSVSRVVNEKLFF
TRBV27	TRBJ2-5	CASGPRQVNQETQYF
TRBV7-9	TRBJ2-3	CASSLGSLADTQYF
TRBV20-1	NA	CSASLASGGEQYF
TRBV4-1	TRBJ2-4	CASSQDRPNKNIQYF
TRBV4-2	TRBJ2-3	CASSQAEGQGGTDTQYF
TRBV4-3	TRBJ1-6	CASSQDPPGQSNSPLHF
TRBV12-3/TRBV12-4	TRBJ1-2	CASSLRGADYGYTF
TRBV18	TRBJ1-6	CASSPPGTHNSPLHF
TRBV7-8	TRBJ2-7	CASSLQVSSYEQYF
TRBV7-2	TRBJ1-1	CASSLALKGTEAFF
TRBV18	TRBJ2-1	CASSPPGLSFF
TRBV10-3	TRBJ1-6	CAITFTGQGNSPLHF
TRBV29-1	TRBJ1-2	CSVDGGSIYGYTF
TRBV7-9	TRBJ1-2	CASSSDLTGVEGYTF
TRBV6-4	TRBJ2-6	CASSGTPGANVLTF
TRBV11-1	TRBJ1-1	CASSSRDRGRGAEAFF
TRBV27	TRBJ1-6	CASSLLPEYNSPLHF
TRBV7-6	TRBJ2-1	CASSLEQGSGGAGEQFF
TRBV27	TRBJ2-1	CASSWPGLAVYEQFF
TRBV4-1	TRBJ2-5	CASSQGVTVQETQYF
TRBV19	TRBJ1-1	CASSIARNTEAFF
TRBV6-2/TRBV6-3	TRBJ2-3	CASPSRGTDTQYF
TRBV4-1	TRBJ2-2	CASSRVRQGTGELFF
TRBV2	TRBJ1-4	CASRRTSANEKLFF
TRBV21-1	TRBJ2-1	CASTPEDGGNEQFF
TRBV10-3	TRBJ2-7	CAISENFPRGEQYF